The entry that follows covers one T cell receptor (beta chain) sequence. Clinical history reported by participants formed the basis on which cohorts were assigned. Donors in Cohort 3 counted as recovered after two negative PCRs, clearance, or symptom resolution. This record belongs to a study of blood T cell repertoires in COVID-19. On the study more broadly: From the United States, Italy and Spain came samples of acute and convalescent COVID-19.

Original analysis: Estimation of nucleated cell counts relied on the amplification of reference gene primers. The protocol was immunoSEQ multiplex PCR, while the TCRdb copy is restricted to in-frame clones and leaves out a portion. V, J and clone size derive from that table, while D and trimming were established from the DNA sequence. In the table there are around 500,000 clones, approximately 87% of which are singletons. The sample was PBMCs or T cells enriched from blood (not recorded which). The source of this sequence is a middle-aged woman who had recovered from COVID-19.

The CDR3: CASSQEAGGPEQFF. The CDR3 DNA is TGTGCCAGCAGCCAAGAAGCGGGAGGGCCTGAGCAGTTCTTC. This sequence joins TRBV4-2 and TRBJ2-1; 10 nucleotides align to TRBD2. This CDR3 spans 14 amino acids. Germline assignment: CDR1 LGHNA and CDR2 YNFKEQ. The V and J ends lost 0 bases and 9 bases, in that order; junction bases with no gene match: 2.